Each of the 10 T cell receptor beta chains below was sequenced from the same sample in a study of T-cell memory formation after mild COVID-19. TCRdb analysed the 5' RACE reads with MiXCR anew, one entry per CDR3 protein. This table has some 180,000 distinct CDR3 sequences, approximately 17% appearing once. Sequencing input: PBMCs or a T cell subset sorted from them (not recorded which). The receptors shown here come from a man aged 18 to 30 who had mild COVID-19 (a few samples of this study predate the infection). Cell type and time point are not known.

The CDR3, as DNA: TGTGCCAGCAGGTCGGGACGGAGGGCGCTCCACGAGCAGTACTTC. It is translated as CASRSGRRALHEQYF. The chain recombines TRBV12-3 or TRBV12-4 with TRBJ2-7, with a weak D call TRBD2 (6 bases). This CDR3 contains 15 residues. The ends were cut back, 6 bases at V and 5 bases at J, with 20 bases in the middle.

This clonotype appeared many times. This chain connects TRBV6-5 to TRBJ2-4; possibly TRBD2 for D (5 bases). CDR3 length: 16 amino acids. CDR1 is MNHEY, CDR2 SVGAGI, per germline. The V gene lost 0 bases and the J gene lost 2 bases, with 11 bases spanning the gap. The CDR3 protein is CASSYSGVGTKNIQYF. The CDR3 DNA is TGTGCCAGCAGTTACTCTGGGGTCGGGACCAAAAACATTCAGTACTTC.

This clonotype was observed a few times. The chain recombines TRBV5-6 with TRBJ2-2, with a possible D match to TRBD2 (6 bases). CDR3 length equals 15 residues. The V and J ends lost 7 bases and 0 bases respectively, with 13 bases between them. Germline values: CDR1 SGHDT, CDR2 YYEEEE. This CDR3 reads CASSRDPSNTGELFF. The CDR3 coding sequence is TGTGCCAGCTCGCGGGACCCCTCGAACACCGGGGAGCTGTTTTTT. Full variable domain (remainder filled in from reference TRBV5-6 and TRBJ2-2): DAGVTQSPTHLIKTRGQQVTLRCSPKSGHDTVSWYQQALGQGPQFIFQYYEEEERQRGNFPDRFSGHQFPNYSSELNVNALLLGDSALYLCASSRDPSNTGELFFGEGSRLTVL.

In this sample, this clonotype turned up a few times. The chain is built from TRBV3-1 and TRBJ1-1; no clear D. Trimming removed 1 base at V and 7 bases at J, with 7 bases between. This CDR3 is built from 12 residues. CDR1 LGHDT and CDR2 YNNKEL come from the germline V gene (reference sequence). CDR3 protein: CASSQGPSEAFF. The CDR3 DNA reads as TGTGCCAGCAGCCAAGGACCCAGTGAAGCTTTCTTT.

This clonotype has more than one count but fewer than ten. The V and J genes are TRBV6-1 and TRBJ1-5; weak D call: TRBD1 (6 bases). The CDR3 loop spans 13 amino acids. V lost 6 bases and J lost 6, with 12 bases in between. Germline CDR1 is MNHNS and CDR2 is SASEGT. CDR3 nucleotide sequence: TGTGCCAGCAGGGTCAGGGGAGGTCAGCCCCAGCATTTT. The encoded protein is CASRVRGGQPQHF.

CDR3 sequence: CASSWGGYEQYV. CDR3 in DNA: TGTGCCAGCAGCTGGGGAGGCTACGAGCAGTACGTC. V gene TRBV7-9 combines with J gene TRBJ2-7; D perhaps matches TRBD2 (6 bases). Trimming pared 4 bases from V and 3 bases from J, leaving 7 bases between. This CDR3 contains 12 residues. The germline CDR1 and CDR2 sequences are SEHNR and FQNEAQ (reference sequence).

This chain uses TRBV10-3 with TRBJ1-1; the match to TRBD1 covers 10 bases. V dropped 0 bases and J dropped 4; count of bases not matched to a gene: 2. The CDR3 has 15 residues. Germline CDR1 and CDR2: ENHRY and SYGVKD. CDR3 residues: CAISESGTGATEAFF. CDR3 DNA: TGTGCCATCAGTGAGTCCGGGACAGGGGCCACTGAAGCTTTCTTT.

The J gene is TRBJ2-1, the V gene TRBV20-1; TRBD2 matches 9 bases. CDR1 and CDR2 from the germline V gene are DFQATT and SNEGSKA (reference sequence). V lost 3 bases and J lost 8; bases outside the gene matches: 8. The CDR3 is made up of 14 amino acids. The CDR3, as DNA: TGCAGTGCTAGTCAGCGGGGGGCGGGGGATGAGCAGTTCTTC. It is translated as CSASQRGAGDEQFF.

The table lists this clonotype with a few counts. The chain recombines TRBV6-6 with TRBJ1-2, with TRBD1 as a possible D gene (5 bases). V was trimmed by 2 bases and J by 8 bases, leaving 15 bases between them. The CDR3 totals 14 residues. The germline V gene has CDR1 MNHNY and CDR2 SVGAGI (reference sequence). CDR3 bases: TGTGCCAGCAGTTACCCTTTTTCTGGGGACGGCTACACCTTC. Protein: CASSYPFSGDGYTF.

This clonotype has a handful of counts. The chain has TRBV4-3 and TRBJ2-3; possibly TRBD1 for D (6 bases). CDR3 length: 16 residues. CDR1 LGHNA and CDR2 YSLEER come from the germline V gene. V lost 1 base to trimming and J lost 2 bases, with 13 bases between them. The CDR3 sequence is CASSQVAGVPTDTQYF. CDR3 bases: TGCGCCAGCAGCCAAGTTGCAGGGGTTCCCACAGATACGCAGTATTTT.